This TCR beta chain was identified during a study of cytomegalovirus exposure and HLA in healthy donors. Study details: In an early release, HLA-typed donors contributed some 82 million unique TCR sequences.

Looked up from germline, CDR1 is SNHLY and CDR2 is FYNNEI. The CDR3 length is 12 residues. With 7 bases removed from V and 3 bases from J, the gap between germline ends came to 8 bases. The study ran its PCR with 60 Vbeta and 13 Jbeta primers. Clones were sequenced by immunoSEQ multiplex PCR, and TCRdb holds only the in-frame ones, with some missing. The repertoire consists of approximately 210,000 clones, with roughly 80% occurring once and the leading ten covering around 1.4%. These donors counted as nominally healthy when sampled, but unrecorded immune exposures were likely. A few counts support this clone. The target antigen is unknown. Findings and caveats of the study: Per a later analysis, 15,000 to 20,000 TCR beta sequences showed association with HLA alleles at 0.05 false discovery rate.

The receptor's source is a woman in her forties or fifties in good health and CMV-seronegative. Sequencing was carried out using PBMCs. The J gene is TRBJ2-3, the V gene TRBV2, with D hard to call. Here the CDR3 reads CASTKLTDTQYF. The CDR3 DNA reads TGTGCCAGCACCAAACTTACAGATACGCAGTATTTT.